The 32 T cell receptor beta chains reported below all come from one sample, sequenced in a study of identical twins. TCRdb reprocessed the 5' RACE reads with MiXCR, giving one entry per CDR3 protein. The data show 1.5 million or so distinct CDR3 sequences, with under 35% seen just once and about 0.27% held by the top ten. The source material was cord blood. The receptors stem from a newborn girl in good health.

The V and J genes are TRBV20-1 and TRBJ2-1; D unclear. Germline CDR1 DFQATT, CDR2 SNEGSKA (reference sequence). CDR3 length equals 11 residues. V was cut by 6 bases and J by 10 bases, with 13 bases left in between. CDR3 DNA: TGCAGTGCCTCTGAAGTGGGGGAGCAGTTCTTC. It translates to CSASEVGEQFF.

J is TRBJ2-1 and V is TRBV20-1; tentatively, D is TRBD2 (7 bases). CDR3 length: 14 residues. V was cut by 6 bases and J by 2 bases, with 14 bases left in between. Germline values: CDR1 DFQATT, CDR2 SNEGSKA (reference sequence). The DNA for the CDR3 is TGCAGTGCCCCACAGGGAGGGACCTACAATGAGCAGTTCTTC. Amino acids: CSAPQGGTYNEQFF.

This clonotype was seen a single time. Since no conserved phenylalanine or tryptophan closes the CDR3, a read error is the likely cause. DNA of the CDR3: TGTGCCAGCAGCTTGCCCGCTAGCGGGAGCGCAGATACGCAGTATTTA. Translated, it gives CASSLPASGSADTQYL. The rearrangement joins TRBV5-6 to TRBJ2-3, with TRBD2 matching 10 bases. Per germline, CDR1 SGHDT and CDR2 YYEEEE. J gave up 4 bases and V 1 base, and 6 bases lay outside the gene matches. This CDR3 contains 16 residues.

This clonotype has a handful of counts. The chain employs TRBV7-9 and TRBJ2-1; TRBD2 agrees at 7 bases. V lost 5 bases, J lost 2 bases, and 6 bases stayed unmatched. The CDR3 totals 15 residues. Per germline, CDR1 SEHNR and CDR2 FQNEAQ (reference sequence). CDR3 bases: TGTGCCAGCAGCCGAGCGGGGAAGACCTACAATGAGCAGTTCTTC. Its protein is CASSRAGKTYNEQFF. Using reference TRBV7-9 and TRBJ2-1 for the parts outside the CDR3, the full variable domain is DTGVSQNPRHKITKRGQNVTFRCDPISEHNRLYWYRQTLGQGPEFLTYFQNEAQLEKSRLLSDRFSAERPKGSFSTLEIQRTEQGDSAMYLCASSRAGKTYNEQFFGPGTRLTVL.

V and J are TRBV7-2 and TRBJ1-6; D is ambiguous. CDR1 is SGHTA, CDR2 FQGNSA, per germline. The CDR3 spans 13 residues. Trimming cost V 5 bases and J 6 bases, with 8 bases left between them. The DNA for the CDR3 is TGTGCCAGCAGCCCGGACGGTAATTCACCCCTCCACTTT. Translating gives CASSPDGNSPLHF.

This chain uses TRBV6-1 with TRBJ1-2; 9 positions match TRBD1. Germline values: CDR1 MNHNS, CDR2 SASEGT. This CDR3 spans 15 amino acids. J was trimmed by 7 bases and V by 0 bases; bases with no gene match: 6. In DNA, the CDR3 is TGTGCCAGCAGTGAAGCACTACAGGGGGCGCGTGGCTACACCTTC. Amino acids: CASSEALQGARGYTF.

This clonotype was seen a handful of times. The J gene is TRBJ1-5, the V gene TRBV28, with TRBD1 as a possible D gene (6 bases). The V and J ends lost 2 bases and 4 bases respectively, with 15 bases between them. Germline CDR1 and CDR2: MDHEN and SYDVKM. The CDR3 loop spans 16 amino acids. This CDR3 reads CASSLVQGIKNQPQHF. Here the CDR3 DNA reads TGTGCCAGCAGTTTAGTTCAGGGGATAAAGAATCAGCCCCAGCATTTT.

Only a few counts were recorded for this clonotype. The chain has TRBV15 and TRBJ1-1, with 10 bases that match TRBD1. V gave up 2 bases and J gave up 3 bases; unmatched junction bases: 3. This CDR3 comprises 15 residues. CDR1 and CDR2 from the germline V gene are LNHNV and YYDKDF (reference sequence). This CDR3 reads CATSRPGQGDTEAFF. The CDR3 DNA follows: TGTGCCACCAGCAGACCTGGACAGGGGGACACTGAAGCTTTCTTT. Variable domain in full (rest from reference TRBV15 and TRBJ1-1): DAMVIQNPRYQVTQFGKPVTLSCSQTLNHNVMYWYQQKSSQAPKLLFHYYDKDFNNEADTPDNFQSRRPNTSFCFLDIRSPGLGDTAMYLCATSRPGQGDTEAFFGQGTRLTVV.

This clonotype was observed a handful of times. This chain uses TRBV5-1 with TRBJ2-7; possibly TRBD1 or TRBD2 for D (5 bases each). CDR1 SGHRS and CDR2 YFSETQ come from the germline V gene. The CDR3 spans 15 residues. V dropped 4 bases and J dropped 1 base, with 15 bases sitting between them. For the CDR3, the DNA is TGCGCCAGCAGCGTCACAGGACTCATATCCTACGAGCAGTACTTC. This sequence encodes CASSVTGLISYEQYF. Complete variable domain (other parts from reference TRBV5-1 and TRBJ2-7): KAGVTQTPRYLIKTRGQQVTLSCSPISGHRSVSWYQQTPGQGLQFLFEYFSETQRNKGNFPGRFSGRQFSNSRSEMNVSTLELGDSALYLCASSVTGLISYEQYFGPGTRLTVT.

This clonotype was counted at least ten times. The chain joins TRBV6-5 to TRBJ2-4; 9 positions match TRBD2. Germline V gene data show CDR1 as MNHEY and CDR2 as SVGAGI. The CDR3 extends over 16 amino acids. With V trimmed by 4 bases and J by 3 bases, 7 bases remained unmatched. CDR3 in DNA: TGTGCCAGCAGTTCCTTAGCGGGGGAGGACAAAAACATTCAGTACTTC. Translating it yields CASSSLAGEDKNIQYF.

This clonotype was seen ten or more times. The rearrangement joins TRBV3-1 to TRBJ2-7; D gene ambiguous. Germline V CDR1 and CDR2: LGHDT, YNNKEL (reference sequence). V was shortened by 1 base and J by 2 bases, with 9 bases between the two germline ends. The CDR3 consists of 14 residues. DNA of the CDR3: TGTGCCAGCAGCCAAGCCCCGGGTCCCTACGAGCAGTACTTC. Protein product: CASSQAPGPYEQYF.

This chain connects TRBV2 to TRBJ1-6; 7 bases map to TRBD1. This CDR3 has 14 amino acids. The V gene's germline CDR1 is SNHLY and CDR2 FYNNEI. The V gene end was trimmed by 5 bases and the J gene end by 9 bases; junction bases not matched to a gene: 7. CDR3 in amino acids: CASSSQGDGSPLHF. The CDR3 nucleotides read TGTGCCAGCAGTAGTCAGGGGGATGGTTCACCCCTCCACTTT.

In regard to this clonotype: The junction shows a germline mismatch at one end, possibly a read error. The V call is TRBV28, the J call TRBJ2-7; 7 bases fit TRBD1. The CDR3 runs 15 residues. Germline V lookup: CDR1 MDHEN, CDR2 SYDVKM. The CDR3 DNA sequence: TGTGCCAGCAGTTTACCAGGGGGTCTCTCCTACGAGCAGTGCTTC. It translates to CASSLPGGLSYEQCF.

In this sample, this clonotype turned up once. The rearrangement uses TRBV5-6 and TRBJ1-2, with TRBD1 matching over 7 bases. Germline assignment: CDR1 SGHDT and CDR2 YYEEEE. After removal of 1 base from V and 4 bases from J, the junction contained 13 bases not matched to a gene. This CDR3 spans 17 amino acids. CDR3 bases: TGTGCCAGCAGCTTGTACAGGGGCAGGGTTGTCCCCTATGGCTACACCTTC. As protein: CASSLYRGRVVPYGYTF.

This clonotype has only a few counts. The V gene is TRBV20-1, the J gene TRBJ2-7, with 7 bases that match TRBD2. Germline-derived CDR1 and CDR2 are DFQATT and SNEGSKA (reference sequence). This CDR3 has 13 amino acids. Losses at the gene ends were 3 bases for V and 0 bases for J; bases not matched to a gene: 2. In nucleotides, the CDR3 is TGCAGTGCTAGTCGGGGGGACTCCTACGAGCAGTACTTC. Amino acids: CSASRGDSYEQYF.

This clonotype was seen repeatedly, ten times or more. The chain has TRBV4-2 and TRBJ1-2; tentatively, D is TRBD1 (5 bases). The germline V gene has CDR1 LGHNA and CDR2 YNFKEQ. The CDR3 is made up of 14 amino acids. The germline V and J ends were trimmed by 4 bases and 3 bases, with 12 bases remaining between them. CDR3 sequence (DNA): TGTGCCAGCAGCCCTCGTAAGGGACACTATGGCTACACCTTC. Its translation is CASSPRKGHYGYTF.

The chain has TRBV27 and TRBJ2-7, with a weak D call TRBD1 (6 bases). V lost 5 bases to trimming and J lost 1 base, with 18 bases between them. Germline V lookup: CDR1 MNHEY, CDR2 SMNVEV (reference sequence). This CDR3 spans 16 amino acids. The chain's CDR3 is CASSKAGEVDSYEQYF. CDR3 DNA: TGTGCCAGCAGTAAGGCAGGGGAAGTGGATTCCTACGAGCAGTACTTC.

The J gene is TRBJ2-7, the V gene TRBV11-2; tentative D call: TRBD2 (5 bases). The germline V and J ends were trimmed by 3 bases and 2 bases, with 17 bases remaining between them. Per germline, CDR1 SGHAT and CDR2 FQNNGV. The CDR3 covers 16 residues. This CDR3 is CASSFPQGKGAYEQYF. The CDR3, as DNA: TGTGCCAGCAGCTTTCCCCAAGGAAAGGGAGCCTACGAGCAGTACTTC.

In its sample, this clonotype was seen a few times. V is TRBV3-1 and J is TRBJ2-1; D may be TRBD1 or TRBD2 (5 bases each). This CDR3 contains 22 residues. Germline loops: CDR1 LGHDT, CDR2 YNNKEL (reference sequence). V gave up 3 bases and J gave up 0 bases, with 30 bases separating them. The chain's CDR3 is CASSQGELGSSDYTSSYNEQFF. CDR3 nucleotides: TGTGCCAGCAGCCAGGGGGAGTTGGGGAGTTCAGACTACACAAGCTCCTACAATGAGCAGTTCTTC.

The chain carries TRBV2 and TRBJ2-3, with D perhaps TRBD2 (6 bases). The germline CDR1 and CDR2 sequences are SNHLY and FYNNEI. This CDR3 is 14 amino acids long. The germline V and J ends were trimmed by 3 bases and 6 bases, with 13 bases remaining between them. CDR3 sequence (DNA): TGTGCCAGCAGTGACGGGACTCTAGGGGATACGCAGTATTTT. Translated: CASSDGTLGDTQYF. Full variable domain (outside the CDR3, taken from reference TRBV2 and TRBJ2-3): EPEVTQTPSHQVTQMGQEVILRCVPISNHLYFYWYRQILGQKVEFLVSFYNNEISEKSEIFDDQFSVERPDGSNFTLKIRSTKLEDSAMYFCASSDGTLGDTQYFGPGTRLTVL.

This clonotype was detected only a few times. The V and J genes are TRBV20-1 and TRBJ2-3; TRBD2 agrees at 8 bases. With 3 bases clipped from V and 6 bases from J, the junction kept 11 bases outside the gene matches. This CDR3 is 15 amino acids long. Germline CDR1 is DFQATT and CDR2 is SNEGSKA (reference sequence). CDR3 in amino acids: CSASDERENVDTQYF. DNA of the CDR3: TGCAGTGCTAGCGACGAGCGGGAGAATGTGGATACGCAGTATTTT.

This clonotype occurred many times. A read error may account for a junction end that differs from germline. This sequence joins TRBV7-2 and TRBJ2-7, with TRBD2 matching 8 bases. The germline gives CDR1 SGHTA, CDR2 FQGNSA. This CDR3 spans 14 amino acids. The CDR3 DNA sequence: TGCGCCAGCAGCTTGAGCGGGAGCTCCTACGAGCAGTACTTC. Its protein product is CASSLSGSSYEQYF. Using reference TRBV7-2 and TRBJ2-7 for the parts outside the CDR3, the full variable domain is GAGVSQSPSNKVTEKGKDVELRCDPISGHTALYWYRQSLGQGLEFLIYFQGNSAPDKSGLPSDRFSAERTGGSVSTLTIQRTQQEDSAVYLCASSLSGSSYEQYFGPGTRLTVT.

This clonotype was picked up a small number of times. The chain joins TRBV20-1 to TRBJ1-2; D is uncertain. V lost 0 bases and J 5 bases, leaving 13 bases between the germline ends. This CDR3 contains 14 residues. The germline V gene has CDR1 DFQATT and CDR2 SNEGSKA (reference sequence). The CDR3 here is CSARDRRRIYGYTF. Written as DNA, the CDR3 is TGCAGTGCTAGAGATCGTCGAAGGATATATGGCTACACCTTC.

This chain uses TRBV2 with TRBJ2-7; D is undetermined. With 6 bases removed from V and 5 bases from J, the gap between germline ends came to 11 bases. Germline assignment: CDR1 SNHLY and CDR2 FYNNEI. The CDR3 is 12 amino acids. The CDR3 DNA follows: TGTGCCAGCAGACTACTCCACCACGAGCAGTACTTC. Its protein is CASRLLHHEQYF.

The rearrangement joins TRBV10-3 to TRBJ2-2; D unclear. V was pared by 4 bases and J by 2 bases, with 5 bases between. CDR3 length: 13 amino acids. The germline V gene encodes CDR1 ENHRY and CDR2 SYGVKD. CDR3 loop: CAISGHNTGELFF. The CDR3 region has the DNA TGTGCCATCAGTGGGCACAACACCGGGGAGCTGTTTTTT.

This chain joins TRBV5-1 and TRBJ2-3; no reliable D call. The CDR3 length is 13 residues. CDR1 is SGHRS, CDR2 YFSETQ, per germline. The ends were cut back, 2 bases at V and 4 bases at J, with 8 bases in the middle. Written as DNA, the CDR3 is TGCGCCAGCAGCTTTACTCCAGCAGATACGCAGTATTTT. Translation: CASSFTPADTQYF. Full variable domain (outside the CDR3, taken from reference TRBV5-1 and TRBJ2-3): KAGVTQTPRYLIKTRGQQVTLSCSPISGHRSVSWYQQTPGQGLQFLFEYFSETQRNKGNFPGRFSGRQFSNSRSEMNVSTLELGDSALYLCASSFTPADTQYFGPGTRLTVL.

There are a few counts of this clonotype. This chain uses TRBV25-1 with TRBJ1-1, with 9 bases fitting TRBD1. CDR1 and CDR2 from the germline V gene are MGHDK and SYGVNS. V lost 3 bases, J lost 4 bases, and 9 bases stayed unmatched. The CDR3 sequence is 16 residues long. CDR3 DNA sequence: TGTGCCAGCAGTGATAGCTTCGGGACAGGGACCACTGAAGCTTTCTTT. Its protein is CASSDSFGTGTTEAFF.

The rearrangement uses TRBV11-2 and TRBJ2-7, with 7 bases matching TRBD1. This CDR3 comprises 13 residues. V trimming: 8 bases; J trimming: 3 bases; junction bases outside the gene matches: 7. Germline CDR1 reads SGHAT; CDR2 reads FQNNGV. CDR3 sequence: CASVAGGFYEQYF. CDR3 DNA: TGTGCCAGCGTGGCAGGGGGTTTCTACGAGCAGTACTTC.

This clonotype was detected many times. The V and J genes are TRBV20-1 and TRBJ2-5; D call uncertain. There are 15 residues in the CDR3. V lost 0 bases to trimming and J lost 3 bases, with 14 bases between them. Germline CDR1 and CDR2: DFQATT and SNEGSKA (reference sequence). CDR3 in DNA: TGCAGTGCTAGAGATATCCGGGCCCCTAAAGAGACCCAGTACTTC. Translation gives CSARDIRAPKETQYF.

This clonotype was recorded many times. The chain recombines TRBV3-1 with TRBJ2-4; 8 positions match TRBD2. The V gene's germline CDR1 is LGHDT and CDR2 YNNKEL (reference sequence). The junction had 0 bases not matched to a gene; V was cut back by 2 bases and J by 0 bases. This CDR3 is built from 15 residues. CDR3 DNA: TGTGCCAGCAGCCAACTAGCGGGAGCCAAAAACATTCAGTACTTC. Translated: CASSQLAGAKNIQYF.

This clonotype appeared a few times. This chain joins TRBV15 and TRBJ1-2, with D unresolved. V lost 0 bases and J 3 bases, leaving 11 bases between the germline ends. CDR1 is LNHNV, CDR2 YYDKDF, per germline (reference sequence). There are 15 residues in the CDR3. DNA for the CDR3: TGTGCCACCAGCAGAGATCTTTCGACGGACTATGGCTACACCTTC. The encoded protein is CATSRDLSTDYGYTF.

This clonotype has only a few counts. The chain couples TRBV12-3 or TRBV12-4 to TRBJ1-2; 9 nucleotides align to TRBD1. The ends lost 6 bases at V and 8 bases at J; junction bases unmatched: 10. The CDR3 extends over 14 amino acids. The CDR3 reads CASRPGTGLRGYTF. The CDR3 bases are TGTGCCAGCAGGCCCGGGACAGGGTTGAGAGGCTACACCTTC.